Below are 18 T cell receptor beta chains sequenced from a single sample in a study of regulatory T cells in long-lasting Graves disease. Both iRepertoire HTBI primers and Arm-PCR of CDR3 regions were used to build the TCR beta libraries. TCRdb re-derived calls from the multiplex PCR reads in MiXCR, one entry per CDR3 protein. The sample shows 550,000 to 650,000 distinct CDR3 sequences, 15% to 20% of them seen only once. This sample's time point: newly diagnosed GD, antithyroid drugs for less than 3 months. PBMCs were the source of the RNA used for TCR sequencing. The sample was also reused in another study, on T cells in Graves' hyperthyroidism and ophthalmopathy.

The sample consisted of peripheral blood mononuclear cells (PBMCs), taken at new diagnosis, from a patient treated with antithyroid drugs. The receptors here all came from a man aged 18 to 35 with Graves disease.

Points on this clonotype: A much larger clone differs by one base, so this may be a read error. The V and J genes are TRBV18 and TRBJ2-1, with 10 nucleotides matching TRBD2. There are 14 residues in the CDR3. V lost 4 bases, J lost 8 bases, and 5 bases stayed unmatched. Germline V gene lookup returns CDR1 KGHSH and CDR2 LQKENI. The CDR3 DNA reads as TGTGCCAGCTCACGAACTAGCGGGGCGGATGAGCAGTTCTTC. Translating it yields CASSRTSGADEQFF.

This clonotype was observed at least ten times. Relative to the germline gene, one junction end is altered; a read error may explain this. The gene calls are TRBV5-1 and TRBJ2-7; 10 bases match TRBD2. The germline gives CDR1 SGHRS, CDR2 YFSETQ. This CDR3 contains 15 residues. The CDR3 loop reads CASSPGTSASYEQYF. CDR3 bases: TGTGCCAGCAGCCCCGGGACTAGCGCCTCCTACGAGCAGTACTTC.

This clonotype occurred many times. V usage is TRBV5-1 and J usage is TRBJ2-3, with 10 nucleotides matching TRBD2. The CDR3 is made up of 16 amino acids. Germline values: CDR1 SGHRS, CDR2 YFSETQ. With V trimmed by 4 bases and J by 2 bases, 7 bases remained unmatched. CDR3 sequence: CASSKRTSGYTDTQYF. The DNA for the CDR3 is TGCGCCAGCAGCAAAAGGACTAGCGGATACACAGATACGCAGTATTTT.

V gene TRBV5-5 combines with J gene TRBJ1-5; D is possibly TRBD1 (5 bases). The V gene lost 1 base and the J gene lost 0 bases, with 8 bases spanning the gap. This CDR3 has 15 residues. Germline lookup yields CDR1 SGHKS and CDR2 YYEKEE (reference sequence). The CDR3 DNA sequence: TGTGCCAGCAGCTTGCCAGGGAGTAGCAATCAGCCCCAGCATTTT. The encoded protein is CASSLPGSSNQPQHF.

This clonotype was counted ten times or more. V is TRBV12-3 or TRBV12-4 and J is TRBJ2-5; 9 nucleotides line up with TRBD2. The junction had 16 bases not matched to a gene; V was cut back by 3 bases and J by 5 bases. The CDR3 runs 18 residues. CDR3 sequence reads: CASSLRIAGVGWRETQYF. Written as DNA, the CDR3 is TGTGCCAGCAGTTTGAGGATAGCGGGAGTGGGGTGGAGGGAGACCCAGTACTTC.

This clonotype occurred a few times. The chain carries TRBV5-4 and TRBJ1-6; D remains ambiguous. The germline CDR1 and CDR2 sequences are SGHNT and YYREEE (reference sequence). CDR3 length equals 12 residues. V lost 0 bases, J lost 8 bases, and 3 bases lay in between. CDR3 residues: CASSLVDSPLHF. The CDR3 nucleotides read TGTGCCAGCAGCTTGGTTGATTCACCCCTCCACTTT.

This clonotype was observed many times. V and J are TRBV30 and TRBJ2-2, with TRBD2 identical over 7 bases. From germline, CDR1 is GTSNPN and CDR2 SVGIG (reference sequence). The V gene end was trimmed by 1 base and the J gene end by 4 bases; junction bases not matched to a gene: 0. The CDR3 sequence is 13 residues long. CDR3 protein: CAWSGGGTGELFF. The CDR3 coding sequence is TGTGCCTGGAGTGGCGGGGGCACCGGGGAGCTGTTTTTT.

The V gene is TRBV5-1, the J gene TRBJ2-1, with 7 bases matching TRBD2. V gave up 1 base and J gave up 7 bases; unmatched junction bases: 5. This CDR3 is 14 amino acids long. Germline V CDR1 and CDR2: SGHRS, YFSETQ. The CDR3 here is CASSLMGGTNEQFF. The CDR3 region has the DNA TGCGCCAGCAGCTTGATGGGGGGGACTAATGAGCAGTTCTTC.

This clonotype was found many times. The chain employs TRBV30 and TRBJ1-1, with D perhaps matching TRBD1 (5 bases). V was trimmed by 0 bases and J by 6 bases, leaving 5 bases between them. The CDR3 runs to 11 residues. Germline V gives CDR1 GTSNPN, CDR2 SVGIG (reference sequence). In DNA, the CDR3 is TGTGCCTGGAGTGTACAGGCTGAAGCTTTCTTT. Amino acids: CAWSVQAEAFF. Full variable domain (rest looked up from reference TRBV30 and TRBJ1-1): SQTIHQWPATLVQPVGSPLSLECTVEGTSNPNLYWYRQAAGRGLQLLFYSVGIGQISSEVPQNLSASRPQDRQFILSSKKLLLSDSGFYLCAWSVQAEAFFGQGTRLTVV.

This clonotype was found many times. J is TRBJ1-2 and V is TRBV20-1, with a weak D call TRBD1 (5 bases). The V gene lost 0 bases and the J gene lost 5 bases, with 22 bases spanning the gap. The CDR3 contains 17 residues. Looked up from germline, CDR1 is DFQATT and CDR2 is SNEGSKA (reference sequence). The CDR3 DNA follows: TGCAGTGCTAGAGATAGGGGACGTGGGGGAAACCCTTATGGCTACACCTTC. Translation gives CSARDRGRGGNPYGYTF.

The chain couples TRBV4-1 to TRBJ2-6, with D tentatively TRBD2 (6 bases). Between the trimmed V and J ends, which lost 4 bases and 0 bases, there was a span of 22 bases. The germline V gene has CDR1 MGHRA and CDR2 YSYEKL. The CDR3 loop spans 20 amino acids. CDR3 sequence reads: CASSPSVPSVSTSGANVLTF. The CDR3 region has the DNA TGCGCCAGCAGCCCATCCGTTCCTAGCGTAAGCACCTCTGGGGCCAACGTCCTGACTTTC.

This clonotype was observed many times. The chain links TRBV29-1 to TRBJ2-5; D not certain. Trimming removed 2 bases from V and 5 bases from J, with 9 bases in between. Germline V CDR1 and CDR2: SQVTM, ANQGSEA. This CDR3 is 12 amino acids long. CDR3 DNA sequence: TGCAGCGTTGAACACCGACTTGAGACCCAGTACTTC. Protein sequence: CSVEHRLETQYF.

This clonotype was recorded at least ten times. This chain links TRBV19 with TRBJ2-1; a possible D gene is TRBD2 (5 bases). Germline CDR1 is LNHDA and CDR2 is SQIVND (reference sequence). The CDR3 has 15 residues. The ends were cut back, 3 bases at V and 0 bases at J, with 9 bases in the middle. CDR3 DNA: TGTGCCAGTAGTATTTCAGCGGACTCCTACAATGAGCAGTTCTTC. Amino acids: CASSISADSYNEQFF.

At least ten counts were recorded for this clonotype. The chain has TRBV11-2 and TRBJ2-1, with D tentatively TRBD1 or TRBD2 (6 bases each). From germline, CDR1 is SGHAT and CDR2 FQNNGV. This CDR3 is 15 amino acids long. V was clipped by 8 bases and J by 2 bases, with 16 bases between them. The CDR3 here is CASFTLRDTYNEQFF. The DNA of the CDR3 is TGTGCCAGCTTCACCCTGCGGGACACCTACAATGAGCAGTTCTTC.

Many counts were recorded for this clonotype. The CDR3 is CAISTRMGQGYNEQFF. The DNA for the CDR3 is TGTGCCATCAGCACCCGGATGGGACAGGGTTACAATGAGCAGTTCTTC. The chain couples TRBV10-3 to TRBJ2-1; 9 bases line up with TRBD1. Germline-derived CDR1 and CDR2 are ENHRY and SYGVKD. V was clipped by 6 bases and J by 4 bases; unmatched bases: 10. The CDR3 is made up of 16 amino acids.

This clonotype was seen a few times. V and J are TRBV28 and TRBJ1-1, with TRBD1 matching 7 bases. Trimming took 6 bases from V and 5 from J; bases not matched to a gene: 6. CDR3 size: 13 residues. In germline, CDR1 is MDHEN, CDR2 SYDVKM. The DNA for the CDR3 is TGTGCCAGCAGACCTCAGGGGGAAACTGAAGCTTTCTTT. Protein: CASRPQGETEAFF.

The V and J genes are TRBV4-2 and TRBJ2-1; D uncertain. The germline V gene has CDR1 LGHNA and CDR2 YNFKEQ. Trimming cost V 0 bases and J 0 bases, with 6 bases left between them. CDR3 length: 15 amino acids. As DNA, the CDR3 is TGTGCCAGCAGCCAAGATGGCACCTCCTACAATGAGCAGTTCTTC. Encoded protein: CASSQDGTSYNEQFF.

In this sample, this clonotype turned up many times. The rearrangement joins TRBV6-1 to TRBJ2-3; 11 nucleotides align to TRBD1. This CDR3 has 15 amino acids. V shed 6 bases, J shed 8 bases, and the junction held 10 bases outside the gene matches. Germline V lookup: CDR1 MNHNS, CDR2 SASEGT. CDR3 sequence: CASRVRDRGVGTQYF. CDR3 in DNA: TGTGCCAGCAGAGTCCGGGACAGGGGGGTCGGTACGCAGTATTTT.